The text below deals with one T cell receptor beta chain. The data belong to a study of shared clonotypes between healthy human individuals. Germline CDR1 MDHEN, CDR2 SYDVKM. The V end lost 6 bases, the J end lost 5 bases, and 17 bases lay between the germline ends. This CDR3 is 15 amino acids long. TCRdb keeps only in-frame clones here, not all; method: immunoSEQ multiplex PCR. The sample contains about 2.3 million clones, about nine tenths of which appear only once. The chain combines TRBV28 with TRBJ1-3; no definite D call. This clonotype was sampled from a man in his late teens or twenties in good health. Some clones in this sample may be carry-over from other donors' samples. The sample taken for sequencing was naive CD4+ T cells from PBMCs. Specified subset: CD45RA+ positively selected. The CDR3 nucleotides read TGTGCCAGCAGCTTACCGGGCCCCTGGAGAAACACCATATATTTT. Its protein is CASSLPGPWRNTIYF.